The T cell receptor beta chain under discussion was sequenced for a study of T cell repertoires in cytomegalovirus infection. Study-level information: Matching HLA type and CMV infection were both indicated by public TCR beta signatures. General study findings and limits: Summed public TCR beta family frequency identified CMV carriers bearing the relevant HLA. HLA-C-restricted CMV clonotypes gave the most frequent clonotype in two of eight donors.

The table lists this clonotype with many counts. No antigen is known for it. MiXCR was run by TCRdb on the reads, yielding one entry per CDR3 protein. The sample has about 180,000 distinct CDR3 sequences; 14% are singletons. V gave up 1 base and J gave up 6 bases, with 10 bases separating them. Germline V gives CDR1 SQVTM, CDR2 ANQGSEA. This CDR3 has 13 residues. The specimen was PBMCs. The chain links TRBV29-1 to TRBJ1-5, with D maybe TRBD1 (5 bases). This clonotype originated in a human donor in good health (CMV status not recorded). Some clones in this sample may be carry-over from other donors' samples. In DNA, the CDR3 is TGCAGCGTTGAAGGCCAGGGAGGTCAGCCCCAGCATTTT. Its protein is CSVEGQGGQPQHF.